A selection of T cell receptor beta chains follows, all from one sample in a study of blood T cells in healthy people across ages. TCRdb itself ran the 5' RACE reads through MiXCR, one entry per CDR3 protein. The sample carries some 370,000 distinct CDR3 sequences, more than 45% recorded once. Sequences were obtained from blood. The receptors derive from a man in his sixties in good health. Each CDR3 is given with its conserved first and last residue. The D gene is left open where the match is weak. The size field is filled for only some rows; it gives once, few, many or a size class.

>few|TRBJ2-4|TRBD2|16|TRBV9
CASSSGRGASKNIQYF
TGTGCCAGCAGCTCAGGGCGGGGGGCGTCCAAAAACATTCAGTACTTC
>-|TRBJ2-1|-|16|TRBV7-2
CASSLSGGATQETQFF
TGTGCCAGCAGCTTGAGCGGAGGGGCCACACAAGAGACCCAGTTCTTC
>-|TRBJ2-5|-|16|TRBV28
CASSSHRDQYQETQYF
TGTGCCAGCAGTTCCCACCGGGATCAGTACCAAGAGACCCAGTACTTC
>-|TRBJ1-2|-|14|TRBV18
CASSTRGLNYGYTF
TGTGCCAGCTCTACACGAGGTTTGAACTATGGCTACACCTTC
>few|TRBJ2-2|-|14|TRBV5-1
CASSVRPVTGELFF
TGCGCCAGCAGCGTGCGGCCCGTCACCGGGGAGCTGTTTTTT
>few|TRBJ2-5|-|15|TRBV5-5
CASSAGTAPQETQYF
TGTGCCAGCAGCGCTGGGACGGCCCCCCAAGAGACCCAGTACTTC
>-|TRBJ2-7|TRBD1|18|TRBV6-5
CASSYPRDRGPSTYEQYF
TGTGCCAGCAGTTACCCCCGGGACAGGGGGCCGTCTACCTACGAGCAGTACTTC
>-|TRBJ2-1|-|16|TRBV7-3
CASSLSTRGAYNEQFF
TGTGCCAGCAGCTTAAGTACAAGGGGGGCTTACAATGAGCAGTTCTTC
>once|TRBJ2-2|-|14|TRBV7-2
CASSSLVGIGELFF
TGTGCCAGCAGCTCCCTAGTGGGTATCGGGGAGCTGTTTTTT
>-|TRBJ2-3|-|11|TRBV29-1
CSVSHSNTQYF
TGCAGCGTTTCCCACTCTAATACGCAGTATTTT
>-|TRBJ2-1|-|14|TRBV10-3
CATGEGGSYNEQFF
TGTGCGACCGGCGAGGGCGGGTCCTACAATGAGCAGTTCTTC
>-|TRBJ2-3|TRBD2|18|TRBV10-3
CAISESQISGGDTDTQYF
TGTGCCATCAGTGAGTCGCAGATTAGCGGGGGGGATACAGATACGCAGTATTTT
>few|TRBJ2-5|-|16|TRBV20-1
CSARDRVRLAGETQYF
TGCAGTGCTAGAGATCGGGTGAGGCTAGCCGGTGAGACCCAGTACTTC
>-|TRBJ1-2|-|14|TRBV5-1
CASSPYQANYGYTF
TGCGCCAGCAGCCCATACCAAGCTAACTATGGCTACACCTTC
>-|TRBJ2-7|TRBD1|15|TRBV6-1
CASIIRDSTSSEQYF
TGTGCCAGCATTATCCGGGACAGTACTTCCTCCGAGCAGTACTTC
>many|TRBJ2-3|-|10|TRBV2
CASSTDTQYF
TGTGCCAGCAGCACAGATACGCAGTATTTT
>few|TRBJ1-1|-|13|TRBV7-8
CASSPRARAEAFF
TGTGCCAGCAGCCCCAGGGCCCGGGCTGAAGCTTTCTTT
>-|TRBJ2-7|TRBD2|18|TRBV7-2
CASSLLQGTSGAYNEQYF
TGTGCCAGCAGCTTACTTCAGGGAACTAGCGGGGCCTACAATGAGCAGTACTTC
>many|TRBJ2-1|-|12|TRBV6-2/TRBV6-3
CASSFGGNEQFF
TGTGCCAGCAGTTTTGGGGGGAATGAGCAGTTCTTC
>-|TRBJ1-5|-|14|TRBV6-2/TRBV6-3
CASSYSAEGQPQHF
TGTGCCAGCAGTTACAGCGCGGAGGGTCAGCCCCAGCATTTT
>-|TRBJ1-5|TRBD1|14|TRBV5-1
CASSPSGQNQPQHF
TGCGCCAGCAGCCCCTCGGGACAGAATCAGCCCCAGCATTTT
>-|TRBJ2-3|TRBD2|15|TRBV29-1
CSVEDRRRGADTQYF
TGCAGCGTTGAAGATCGTCGGCGGGGGGCAGATACGCAGTATTTT
>-|TRBJ2-6|TRBD1|19|TRBV20-1
CSARVHPGQGASGANVLTF
TGCAGTGCTAGAGTCCACCCCGGACAGGGGGCGTCTGGGGCCAACGTCCTGACTTTC
>-|TRBJ2-1|TRBD2|15|TRBV18
CASSPRDFPGGEQFF
TGTGCCAGCTCACCCCGGGACTTCCCGGGGGGTGAGCAGTTCTTC
>few|TRBJ2-5|-|13|TRBV6-5
CASSFGLKETQYF
TGTGCCAGCAGTTTTGGACTTAAAGAGACCCAGTACTTC
>-|TRBJ2-3|-|16|TRBV27
CASRLRQALRADTQYF
TGTGCCAGCAGACTCCGACAGGCCCTGCGGGCAGATACGCAGTATTTT
>-|TRBJ2-1|-|12|TRBV5-6
CASSLSAGWQFF
TGTGCCAGCAGCTTGTCTGCGGGGTGGCAGTTCTTC
>-|TRBJ2-3|-|13|TRBV15
CATSRPDTDTQYF
TGTGCCACCAGCAGACCTGACACAGATACGCAGTATTTT
>many|TRBJ2-7|TRBD1|15|TRBV5-6
CASSRRTGATYEQYF
TGTGCCAGCAGTCGAAGGACAGGGGCCACCTACGAGCAGTACTTC
>-|TRBJ2-1|-|11|TRBV7-3
CASVGYNEQFF
TGTGCCAGCGTCGGATACAATGAGCAGTTCTTC
>-|TRBJ2-1|TRBD1|14|TRBV12-3/TRBV12-4
CAILKGAAYNEQFF
TGTGCCATCCTTAAGGGGGCCGCCTACAATGAGCAGTTCTTC
>many|TRBJ2-5|-|11|TRBV10-3
CAISERETQYF
TGTGCCATCAGTGAGAGGGAGACCCAGTACTTC
>once|TRBJ1-2|-|14|TRBV28
CASSLPILGGGYTF
TGTGCCAGCAGTTTACCCATTTTGGGAGGAGGCTACACCTTC
>-|TRBJ1-2|-|14|TRBV6-2/TRBV6-3
CASSYGFANYGYTF
TGTGCCAGCAGTTATGGGTTTGCTAACTATGGCTACACCTTC
>-|TRBJ1-6|-|12|TRBV9
CASSGTDSPLHF
TGCGCCAGCAGCGGTACTGATTCACCCCTCCACTTT
>few|TRBJ2-1|-|10|TRBV28
CASSLKEQFF
TGTGCCAGCAGTTTAAAGGAGCAGTTCTTC
>-|TRBJ2-5|-|14|TRBV21-1
CASSKNRAGETQYF
TGTGCCAGCAGCAAAAATCGGGCGGGAGAGACCCAGTACTTC
>-|TRBJ2-3|TRBD2|15|TRBV20-1
CSANRGGFRTDTQYF
TGCAGTGCCAACCGCGGGGGGTTCCGCACAGATACGCAGTATTTT
>-|TRBJ1-6|-|15|TRBV4-3
CASSQEIRVRSPLHF
TGCGCCAGCAGCCAAGAAATCCGGGTACGGTCACCCCTCCACTTT
>few|TRBJ2-3|TRBD2|17|TRBV20-1
CSARGYKAGGGADTQYF
TGCAGTGCTAGAGGGTACAAGGCGGGAGGGGGAGCAGATACGCAGTATTTT
>few|TRBJ2-5|-|14|TRBV18
CASSPLATRETQYF
TGTGCCAGCTCACCACTAGCTACCCGGGAGACCCAGTACTTC
>-|TRBJ2-1|TRBD2|13|TRBV2
CASSAAGDNEQFF
TGTGCCAGCAGTGCAGCGGGGGACAATGAGCAGTTCTTC
>once|TRBJ1-2|TRBD1|15|TRBV20-1
CSVAPGTAINYGYTF
TGCAGTGTGGCACCTGGGACAGCTATAAACTATGGCTACACCTTC
>-|TRBJ1-4|-|14|TRBV9
CASSPAAGREKLFF
TGTGCCAGCAGCCCGGCCGCCGGTCGAGAAAAACTGTTTTTT
>-|TRBJ2-7|-|15|TRBV7-2
CASSWRTESSYEQYF
TGTGCCAGCAGCTGGAGGACAGAGAGCTCCTACGAGCAGTACTTC
>-|TRBJ2-5|-|15|TRBV10-3
CAISSPPRGQETQYF
TGTGCCATCAGTAGTCCCCCCCGGGGGCAAGAGACCCAGTACTTC
>-|TRBJ2-7|-|13|TRBV7-2
CASSLPQYYEQYF
TGTGCCAGCAGCTTACCCCAATACTACGAGCAGTACTTC
>-|TRBJ2-3|-|13|TRBV6-2/TRBV6-3
CASKARAPDTQYF
TGTGCCAGCAAGGCACGGGCTCCAGATACGCAGTATTTT